This T cell receptor beta chain was sequenced during a study of blood T cell repertoires in COVID-19. The wider study: The origin of the acute and convalescent COVID-19 samples was the United States, Italy and Spain. T cells, B-cell-depleted T cells, or PBMCs provided the cDNA or gDNA that served as material.

The germline gives CDR1 LNHDA, CDR2 SQIVND (reference sequence). V was cut by 4 bases and J by 1 base, with 7 bases left in between. The CDR3 spans 13 residues. Original processing methods: Estimated nucleated cell counts came from reference gene primer amplification. Assay: immunoSEQ multiplex PCR; the TCRdb copy retains only in-frame clones and omits some. That table supplies the V and J calls and clone size; D and trimming were determined from the DNA. This table holds more than 60,000 clones, about 92% found once. The chain uses TRBV19 and TRBJ1-1; unclear D gene. Material: peripheral blood. The sequence derives from a woman older than 75 with active or convalescent COVID-19. The CDR3 DNA follows: TGTGCCAGTAGTAGGGAGCGGAACACTGAAGCTTTCTTT. Amino acids: CASSRERNTEAFF.